The subject of this entry is one TCR beta chain. The data were obtained in a study of blood T cell repertoires in COVID-19. About the research overall: Samples representing acute and convalescent COVID-19 were sourced from the United States, Italy and Spain.

Germline CDR1 LGHNT, CDR2 FRNRAP. V was cut by 0 bases and J by 2 bases, with 19 bases left in between. The CDR3 has 18 amino acids. The data were produced by immunoSEQ multiplex PCR, yet TCRdb's version contains in-frame clones alone and is incomplete. Of around 320,000 clones in the sample, around 90% were seen once. The sequence derives from a man aged 18 to 30 with active or convalescent COVID-19. V gene TRBV12-5 combines with J gene TRBJ1-1, with D unresolved. The sample was peripheral blood. CDR3 protein: CASGLVPSVLQRNTEAFF. The CDR3 bases are TGTGCTAGTGGTTTGGTACCGTCGGTTTTACAGAGAAACACTGAAGCTTTCTTT.